This T cell receptor (beta chain) appears in the sequencing data of a study of cytomegalovirus exposure and HLA in healthy donors. CDR1 ENHRY and CDR2 SYGVKD come from the germline V gene. The V segment lost 6 bases and the J segment 1 base; nucleotides outside the gene matches: 8. The CDR3 is made up of 15 amino acids. General study points: Further analysis was carried out later, and it showed several of the most significant clusters appearing linked to common viral pathogens. Among TCR beta chains, those listed as cytomegalovirus-associated numbered more than 150. Published work reported that the classifier diagnosed cytomegalovirus status with high specificity and sensitivity.

All the people who gave samples were healthy bone marrow donors. Comments on this clone: Its target is unknown.

The primer mix had 60 Vbeta and 13 Jbeta primers. Profiling relied on immunoSEQ multiplex PCR, and the TCRdb table lists in-frame clones only, not all of them. The table includes under 150,000 clones, approximately 80% detected once. The TCR sequence derives from a woman in her 40s in good health and CMV-seronegative. Material for sequencing was PBMCs. This rearrangement joins TRBV10-3 to TRBJ1-1; 7 bases are a match to TRBD1. CDR3 amino acids: CAISREGAGNTEAFF. In DNA form, the CDR3 reads TGTGCCATCAGCAGAGAGGGGGCTGGGAACACTGAAGCTTTCTTT.